This entry lists 23 T cell receptor beta chains sequenced from one sample in a study of tumor-infiltrating lymphocytes in primary liver carcinoma. Constant-region priming of about 520 ng total RNA yielded TCR beta cDNA. Each TCR beta library was derived from three nested multiplex PCR rounds that employed slightly modified ARM-PCR. Investigators reported that the first two PCR rounds, at 10 cycles each, used TRBV1-TRBV30 forward primers with a C-beta reverse primer. TCRdb recomputed calls from the multiplex PCR reads with MiXCR, one row per CDR3 protein. Here the sample spans fewer than 400,000 distinct CDR3 sequences, approximately 54% being singletons. Alongside blood RNA obtained from unsorted whole blood, germline DNA was also extracted. The specimen was peripheral blood. These receptors were collected from a woman in her thirties with primary liver carcinoma and hepatitis B virus infection.

As for this clonotype: A much more abundant neighbour one base away suggests this may be a read error. The V and J genes are TRBV29-1 and TRBJ2-3; D gene unclear. Germline V lookup: CDR1 SQVTM, CDR2 ANQGSEA. The CDR3 covers 11 residues. In DNA form, the CDR3 reads TGCGGCCATAGAGGCACAGATACGCAGTATTTT. It encodes CGHRGTDTQYF.

Worth noting for this clonotype: A much larger clone sits a single nucleotide away, making a read error possible. The chain has TRBV12-3 or TRBV12-4 and TRBJ2-3; 7 bases map to TRBD1. This CDR3 has 14 amino acids. Trimming cost V 7 bases and J 7 bases; bases outside gene matches: 11. The CDR3 sequence: CASNQRGLPYTQYF. CDR3 DNA sequence: TGTGCCAGCAACCAGAGGGGGCTCCCGTATACGCAGTATTTT.

The sample holds many counts of this clonotype. V and J are TRBV12-3 or TRBV12-4 and TRBJ2-1; tentatively, D is TRBD1 (5 bases). Trimming shortened V by 7 bases and J by 9 bases, and 13 bases separated the two germline ends. The CDR3 covers 12 residues. For the CDR3, the DNA is TGTGCCAGCAAGGGCCAGGGCTTTGAGCAGTTCTTC. Translation gives CASKGQGFEQFF.

Points on this clonotype: A much larger clone sits a single nucleotide away, making a read error possible. V and J are TRBV5-5 and TRBJ1-1; perhaps TRBD1 as D (6 bases). The CDR3 sequence is 12 residues long. The V end lost 7 bases, the J end lost 5 bases, and 12 bases lay between the germline ends. Germline CDR1 is SGHKS and CDR2 is YYEKEE (reference sequence). The CDR3 DNA is TGTGCCAGCGGCTCCGACAGGACTGAAGCTTTCTTT. Encoded protein: CASGSDRTEAFF.

For this clonotype: A read error is possible here, since a much larger clone lies one base away. This sequence joins TRBV6-5 and TRBJ2-5, with D possibly TRBD1 on 5 matching bases. The CDR3 is 15 residues long. Germline V gene lookup returns CDR1 MNHEY and CDR2 SVGAGI. CDR3 sequence: CASSLSGAKQETRYF. Here the CDR3 DNA reads TGTGCCAGCAGTCTTTCTGGGGCGAAGCAAGAGACCCGGTACTTC.

With respect to this clonotype: Germline is not matched at one junction end, which may reflect a read error. V is TRBV11-2 and J is TRBJ2-6; D may be TRBD1 (7 bases). Germline lookup yields CDR1 SGHAT and CDR2 FQNNGV. This CDR3 region has 18 residues. CDR3 nucleotide sequence: TGTGTCAGCAGTTTATGGGGGGACAGAGGATCTGGGGCCAACGTCCTGACTTTC. Translation gives CVSSLWGDRGSGANVLTF. The full variable domain, with the rest looked up from reference TRBV11-2 and TRBJ2-6, is EAGVAQSPRYKIIEKRQSVAFWCNPISGHATLYWYQQILGQGPKLLIQFQNNGVVDDSQLPKDRFSAERLKGVDSTLKIQPAKLEDSAVYLCVSSLWGDRGSGANVLTFGAGSRLTVL.

A word on this clonotype: A read error is possible here, since a much larger clone lies one base away. The chain recombines TRBV12-3 or TRBV12-4 with TRBJ2-1; a possible D gene is TRBD2 (6 bases). V was pared by 5 bases and J by 8 bases, with 28 bases between. The CDR3 extends over 18 amino acids. CDR3 bases: TGTGCCAGCAGTACTCGCTCCCGACTAGATTATTCTTCAGATGAGCAGTTCTTC. Encoded protein: CASSTRSRLDYSSDEQFF.

In regard to this clonotype: This may be a read error, as it is one base from a much larger clone. The chain joins TRBV4-3 to TRBJ2-5; D may be TRBD2 (5 bases). The CDR3 length is 16 residues. In germline, CDR1 is LGHNA, CDR2 YSLEER. The germline V and J ends were trimmed by 1 base and 4 bases, with 16 bases remaining between them. CDR3 in amino acids: CASSQAAERSGETQYF. Written as DNA, the CDR3 is TGCGCCAGCAGCCAAGCAGCGGAGCGATCCGGAGAGACCCAGTACTTC.

This clonotype was seen a single time. Compared with germline, one end of the junction differs, possibly owing to a read error. The chain couples TRBV25-1 to TRBJ2-4; D tentatively reads TRBD1 or TRBD2 (5 bases each). The CDR3 has 12 amino acids. The V gene's germline CDR1 is MGHDK and CDR2 SYGVNS. For the CDR3, the DNA is TGTGCCACCTCGGGACCGGCCGGGCTGTACTCCTTC. Its translation: CATSGPAGLYSF.

The V and J genes are TRBV18 and TRBJ2-5, with 15 bases aligning to TRBD2. The V segment lost 3 bases and the J segment 6 bases; nucleotides outside the gene matches: 5. The CDR3 sequence is 16 residues long. Germline V gene lookup returns CDR1 KGHSH and CDR2 LQKENI. CDR3 bases: TGTGCCAGCTCACCGGGACTAGCGGGAGGTGATAAGACCCAGTACTTC. Translated, it gives CASSPGLAGGDKTQYF.

Note on this clonotype: The junction departs from germline at one end; a sequencing error may be responsible. The V gene is TRBV11-2, the J gene TRBJ2-1; TRBD2 matches 12 bases. CDR1 is SGHAT, CDR2 FQNNGV, per germline. The CDR3 spans 15 residues. The CDR3 reads CASSLRLAGDYAQFF. The CDR3 coding sequence is TGCGCCAGCAGCTTAAGACTAGCGGGAGATTATGCGCAGTTCTTC. The whole variable domain, remainder taken from reference TRBV11-2 and TRBJ2-1, is EAGVAQSPRYKIIEKRQSVAFWCNPISGHATLYWYQQILGQGPKLLIQFQNNGVVDDSQLPKDRFSAERLKGVDSTLKIQPAKLEDSAVYLCASSLRLAGDYAQFFGPGTRLTVL.

To note about this clonotype: A read error is possible here, since a much larger clone lies one base away. The chain joins TRBV6-5 to TRBJ1-2, with unresolved D. V shed 1 base and J shed 7 bases, with 10 bases lying between them. The CDR3 is 13 amino acids. CDR1 MNHEY and CDR2 SVGAGI come from the germline V gene. CDR3 residues: CASSYFPDGGYTF. The CDR3, as DNA: TGTGCCAGCAGTTACTTTCCCGATGGTGGCTACACCTTC.

To note about this clonotype: Being one base from a much bigger clone, this may be a read error. The CDR3 ends on some other residue instead of the conserved phenylalanine or tryptophan, so this is likely a read error. V is TRBV29-1 and J is TRBJ2-3; D is ambiguous. The CDR3 contains 13 residues. Germline loops: CDR1 SQVTM, CDR2 ANQGSEA. Trimming took off 4 bases at V and 0 bases at J, with 8 bases between the two ends. As DNA, the CDR3 is TGCAGCGTTGTAGTCAAGAGCACAGATACGCAGTATTAT. This codes for CSVVVKSTDTQYY.

This clonotype was counted a few times. The V gene is TRBV28, the J gene TRBJ2-7; the match to TRBD2 covers 7 bases. CDR3 length equals 14 residues. The V gene's germline CDR1 is MDHEN and CDR2 SYDVKM. Germline trimming cut 8 bases from V and 1 base from J; bases unmatched to any gene: 8. The CDR3 spells CASQAGRLSYEQYF. CDR3 nucleotide sequence: TGTGCCAGCCAAGCGGGACGGCTATCCTACGAGCAGTACTTC.

Turning to this clonotype: The conserved final phenylalanine or tryptophan is absent from the CDR3, which likely points to a read error. The rearrangement links TRBV11-2 to TRBJ2-1, with 9 bases aligning to TRBD2. CDR1 is SGHAT, CDR2 FQNNGV, per germline. Trimming removed 2 bases from V and 5 bases from J; junction bases left unmatched: 13. This CDR3 has 18 amino acids. In DNA, the CDR3 is TGTGCCAGCAGCTTAAGGGGTAGCGGGAGTGCCGTGGACAATGAGCAGTTCATC. The encoded protein is CASSLRGSGSAVDNEQFI.

At least ten counts were recorded for this clonotype. This chain connects TRBV6-2 or TRBV6-3 to TRBJ2-1; weak D call: TRBD1 (5 bases). Per the germline V gene, CDR1 is MNHEY and CDR2 is SVGEGT. The V and J ends lost 6 bases and 8 bases respectively, with 11 bases between them. The CDR3 runs to 12 residues. CDR3 amino acids: CASRQVFHEQFF. DNA of the CDR3: TGTGCCAGCAGACAGGTTTTTCATGAGCAGTTCTTC.

In its sample, this clonotype was seen a few times. This CDR3 fails to terminate in the conserved phenylalanine or tryptophan, so it likely reflects a read error. The V gene is TRBV4-1, the J gene TRBJ2-1, with no clear D. The V gene's germline CDR1 is MGHRA and CDR2 YSYEKL. The CDR3 is 15 amino acids. The DNA of the CDR3 is TGCACCAGCAGCCAAGGCCTACAGAATCACAATGAGCAGTTCTTA. This translates into CTSSQGLQNHNEQFL.

The chain uses TRBV7-9 and TRBJ2-3; TRBD2 agrees at 7 bases. Losses at the gene ends were 1 base for V and 6 bases for J; bases not matched to a gene: 10. In germline, CDR1 is SEHNR, CDR2 FQNEAQ (reference sequence). The CDR3 is made up of 16 amino acids. CDR3 protein: CASSLGASGLGDTQYF. The CDR3 DNA reads TGTGCCAGCAGCTTAGGGGCTAGCGGATTGGGGGATACGCAGTATTTT.

This clonotype was detected only a few times. This rearrangement joins TRBV7-8 to TRBJ1-5; the D is unclear. Germline loops: CDR1 SGHVS, CDR2 FQNEAQ. Trimming left V 2 bases short and J 5 bases short, with 13 bases between. The CDR3 loop spans 15 amino acids. DNA of the CDR3: TGTGCCAGCAGCTTATATACCGGGAGTTATCAGCCCCAGCATTTT. It specifies CASSLYTGSYQPQHF. Variable domain in full (rest from reference TRBV7-8 and TRBJ1-5): GAGVSQSPRYKVAKRGQDVALRCDPISGHVSLFWYQQALGQGPEFLTYFQNEAQLDKSGLPSDRFFAERPEGSVSTLKIQRTQQEDSAVYLCASSLYTGSYQPQHFGDGTRLSIL.

The sample holds many counts of this clonotype. CDR3: CASSLDAGYTDTQYF. CDR3 DNA sequence: TGTGCCAGCAGCTTAGATGCGGGATACACAGATACGCAGTATTTT. This sequence joins TRBV11-2 and TRBJ2-3, with D possibly matching TRBD2 (6 bases). V was clipped by 0 bases and J by 2 bases, with 9 bases between them. Germline CDR1 and CDR2: SGHAT and FQNNGV. The CDR3 is 15 residues long.

Points on this clonotype: The junction differs from germline at one of its ends, possibly a read error. This chain links TRBV11-3 with TRBJ1-6; D unclear. CDR3 size: 14 residues. Germline CDR1 is SGHNT and CDR2 is YENEEA. The CDR3 spells CPSSFGVKNSPLHF. The CDR3 nucleotides are TGTCCCAGTAGCTTCGGGGTTAAGAATTCACCCCTCCACTTT.

This clonotype showed up many times. CDR3 bases: TGTGCCAGCAGTTACAGGGGCCGGTCCCTAAGTCGTGAGACCCAGTACTTC. This codes for CASSYRGRSLSRETQYF. The gene calls are TRBV6-5 and TRBJ2-5; D possibly corresponds to TRBD1 (5 bases). The CDR3 length is 17 residues. Trimming took 2 bases from V and 5 from J, leaving 21 bases between them. Germline V gene lookup returns CDR1 MNHEY and CDR2 SVGAGI.

The rearrangement links TRBV6-6 to TRBJ2-2; D unresolved. V shed 2 bases and J shed 7 bases, with 23 bases lying between them. CDR3 length equals 18 residues. In germline, CDR1 is MNHNY, CDR2 SVGAGI (reference sequence). For the CDR3, the DNA is TGTGCCAGCAGTTACGATATTGACGGGCAGATTGTAGTCGGGGAGCTGTTTTTT. Residues: CASSYDIDGQIVVGELFF.